The 20 T cell receptor beta chains reported below all come from one sample, sequenced in a study of identifying expanded T cells in peripheral blood. Only in-frame clones appear in the TCRdb table, and some are missing; sequencing was by immunoSEQ multiplex PCR. In the table there are roughly 63,000 clones, about four fifths of which are singletons. The sequencing sample was made of blood. All receptors come from a person between 18 and 75 years old in good health.

This chain uses TRBV4-3 with TRBJ1-2, with a weak D call TRBD1 (5 bases). Germline V gives CDR1 LGHNA, CDR2 YSLEER. V shed 0 bases and J shed 5 bases, with 13 bases lying between them. The CDR3 runs to 15 residues. The CDR3 DNA follows: TGCGCCAGCAGCCAAGATCGAGCGGGGGGGTATGGCTACACCTTC. Encoded protein: CASSQDRAGGYGYTF.

This chain links TRBV6-6 with TRBJ1-2; no firm D call. The germline gives CDR1 MNHNY, CDR2 SVGAGI (reference sequence). Trimming left V 6 bases short and J 1 base short, with 9 bases between. The CDR3 extends over 13 amino acids. The CDR3 nucleotides read TGTGCCAGCAGGCGCGTACTTAACTATGGCTACACCTTC. Translation gives CASRRVLNYGYTF.

The chain has TRBV11-3 and TRBJ2-3; 10 bases match TRBD1. The CDR3 is made up of 16 amino acids. The V gene's germline CDR1 is SGHNT and CDR2 YENEEA. Trimming removed 2 bases from V and 7 bases from J; junction bases left unmatched: 9. Here the CDR3 reads CASSLRWDRGVNTQYF. CDR3 sequence (DNA): TGTGCCAGCAGCTTAAGATGGGACAGGGGTGTAAATACGCAGTATTTT.

This clone turned up a few times. The gene calls are TRBV9 and TRBJ2-2; D is uncertain. From germline, CDR1 is SGDLS and CDR2 YYNGEE. Trimming removed 0 bases from V and 4 bases from J, with 4 bases in between. The CDR3 runs to 13 residues. The CDR3 DNA reads TGTGCCAGCAGCGTAGGGGTCACCGGGGAGCTGTTTTTT. It translates to CASSVGVTGELFF.

The sample holds one count of this clone. V is TRBV6-1 and J is TRBJ1-1; the match to TRBD1 covers 8 bases. The germline V gene has CDR1 MNHNS and CDR2 SASEGT. The V gene end was trimmed by 8 bases and the J gene end by 4 bases; junction bases not matched to a gene: 9. The length of the CDR3 is 14 residues. CDR3 coding DNA: TGTGCCAGCGAAAACCGACAGGGGAGCACTGAAGCTTTCTTT. It yields the protein CASENRQGSTEAFF.

The chain joins TRBV19 to TRBJ1-2; D gene ambiguous. The CDR3 loop spans 13 amino acids. V gave up 5 bases and J gave up 3 bases, with 10 bases separating them. Germline V CDR1 and CDR2: LNHDA, SQIVND (reference sequence). DNA for the CDR3: TGTGCCAGTAGTCCCCCGCACTACTATGGCTACACCTTC. This sequence encodes CASSPPHYYGYTF.

The chain carries TRBV4-3 and TRBJ1-1; 10 bases are shared with TRBD1. Germline CDR1 reads LGHNA; CDR2 reads YSLEER. The V and J ends lost 0 bases and 4 bases, in that order; junction bases with no gene match: 8. The CDR3 length is 17 residues. The CDR3 region is CASSQEMIGTGATEAFF. The CDR3 DNA is TGCGCCAGCAGCCAAGAAATGATTGGGACAGGGGCCACTGAAGCTTTCTTT.

The rearrangement links TRBV2 to TRBJ2-7; 8 positions match TRBD2. The CDR3 length is 16 residues. Germline V gene lookup returns CDR1 SNHLY and CDR2 FYNNEI. Trimming removed 6 bases from V and 2 bases from J; junction bases left unmatched: 12. The CDR3 spells CASSPIRGGGPYEQYV. In DNA, the CDR3 is TGTGCCAGCAGCCCGATTCGGGGCGGGGGGCCCTACGAGCAGTACGTC.

The table lists this clone with a count of one. The chain combines TRBV7-2 with TRBJ2-3; D remains unclear. The V and J ends lost 1 base and 2 bases respectively, with 13 bases between them. The CDR3 loop spans 16 amino acids. The germline V gene has CDR1 SGHTA and CDR2 FQGNSA. CDR3 nucleotides: TGTGCCAGCAGCTTAGGCCCGAGATTCGCCACAGATACGCAGTATTTT. Its translation is CASSLGPRFATDTQYF.

The chain joins TRBV28 to TRBJ1-4; D is perhaps TRBD1 (5 bases). This CDR3 has 15 residues. Per germline, CDR1 MDHEN and CDR2 SYDVKM. Trimming cost V 5 bases and J 5 bases, with 15 bases left between them. The CDR3 DNA reads TGTGCCAGCAGTGGTCGACAGAATAGAAATGAAAAACTGTTTTTT. Protein: CASSGRQNRNEKLFF.

In its sample, this clone was seen a few times. This rearrangement joins TRBV30 to TRBJ2-1, with 12 positions matching TRBD1. The germline V gene encodes CDR1 GTSNPN and CDR2 SVGIG (reference sequence). J was trimmed by 8 bases and V by 2 bases; bases with no gene match: 10. This CDR3 is 16 amino acids long. CDR3 sequence (DNA): TGTGCCTGGAGTCCCGGTCGGGGGACAGGGGGCTATGAGCAGTTCTTC. This translates into CAWSPGRGTGGYEQFF.

Only one count was recorded for this clone. The chain combines TRBV7-7 with TRBJ2-1; unclear D gene. V dropped 2 bases and J dropped 7 bases, with 9 bases sitting between them. This CDR3 is 13 amino acids long. CDR1 is SSHAT and CDR2 is FNYEAQ in the germline V gene (reference sequence). CDR3 nucleotides: TGTGCCAGCAGCTTAAGCCCCAAAAATGAGCAGTTCTTC. This translates into CASSLSPKNEQFF.

This chain joins TRBV10-2 and TRBJ2-2; TRBD2 matches at 16 bases. This CDR3 has 18 amino acids. J gave up 3 bases and V 6 bases, and 7 bases lay outside the gene matches. Looked up from germline, CDR1 is WSHSY and CDR2 is SAAADI. This CDR3 reads CASSPGLAGGPHTGELFF. The CDR3 coding sequence is TGCGCCAGCAGCCCGGGACTAGCGGGAGGGCCTCACACCGGGGAGCTGTTTTTT.

The V call is TRBV29-1, the J call TRBJ2-1; a weak D match, TRBD2 (7 bases). Per germline, CDR1 SQVTM and CDR2 ANQGSEA. Between the trimmed V and J ends, which lost 3 bases and 3 bases, there was a span of 15 bases. The CDR3 runs to 15 residues. CDR3: CSVDGGRGGYNEQFF. The CDR3 DNA sequence: TGCAGCGTTGATGGCGGGAGAGGGGGCTACAATGAGCAGTTCTTC.

The chain links TRBV5-1 to TRBJ1-1; D remains ambiguous. CDR1 is SGHRS, CDR2 YFSETQ, per germline. The CDR3 extends over 13 amino acids. Between the trimmed V and J ends, which lost 6 bases and 0 bases, there was a span of 9 bases. CDR3 loop: CASKRTLNTEAFF. As DNA, the CDR3 is TGCGCCAGCAAGCGCACTTTGAACACTGAAGCTTTCTTT.

This chain uses TRBV6-1 with TRBJ2-2; D is undetermined. Germline V gene data show CDR1 as MNHNS and CDR2 as SASEGT. V lost 6 bases and J lost 5, with 10 bases in between. This CDR3 is 13 amino acids long. The CDR3 is CASSSGMTGELFF. The CDR3 nucleotides read TGTGCCAGCAGCAGTGGTATGACCGGGGAGCTGTTTTTT.

The chain employs TRBV19 and TRBJ1-1; a possible D gene is TRBD1 (5 bases). CDR1 is LNHDA and CDR2 is SQIVND in the germline V gene (reference sequence). The length of the CDR3 is 14 residues. Trimming cost V 7 bases and J 3 bases, with 15 bases left between them. The CDR3 here is CASTTGWQDTEAFF. The CDR3 nucleotides read TGTGCCAGTACCACAGGCTGGCAAGACACTGAAGCTTTCTTT.

The chain uses TRBV30 and TRBJ1-1; D is perhaps TRBD1 (6 bases). V was trimmed by 0 bases and J by 1 base, leaving 12 bases between them. CDR3 length: 15 residues. Germline V gene sequence: CDR1 GTSNPN, CDR2 SVGIG (reference sequence). The CDR3 spells CAWSVGGIGNTEAFF. The CDR3 DNA reads as TGTGCCTGGAGTGTAGGGGGTATAGGGAACACTGAAGCTTTCTTT.

The gene calls are TRBV18 and TRBJ1-2; 7 bases are shared with TRBD1. CDR3 length: 14 amino acids. Trimming removed 1 base from V and 1 base from J; junction bases left unmatched: 0. Germline CDR1 is KGHSH and CDR2 is LQKENI. For the CDR3, the DNA is TGTGCCAGCTCACCACGACAGGGTAACTATGGCTACACCTTC. Its translation: CASSPRQGNYGYTF.

The rearrangement links TRBV7-2 to TRBJ2-1; 12 bases align to TRBD2. CDR1 and CDR2 from the germline V gene are SGHTA and FQGNSA. V shed 2 bases and J 9 bases; nucleotides not matched to a gene: 5. The CDR3 loop spans 15 amino acids. CDR3 in amino acids: CASSLTSGGPGEQFF. In nucleotides, the CDR3 is TGTGCCAGCAGCTTAACTAGCGGGGGGCCCGGTGAGCAGTTCTTC.